The subject of this entry is one T cell receptor (beta chain). Its antigen is currently not known. No much larger clone is present one base from it, and per-base qualities are unavailable. Two independent genomic DNA replicates were amplified for each sample, with approximately 0.5 ug used for blood and around 1.5 ug for tumor or normal breast. Following the manufacturer's instructions, the ImmunoSeq Intro kit was used to carry out TCRB sequencing on genomic DNA. Multiplex PCR was run for roughly 30 cycles using proprietary primers and spike-in control sequences for absolute quantification. Single-end 150-bp reads were used to sequence an 87-bp fragment spanning the CDR3 and the flanking V and J genes. Each lane of an Illumina MiSeq using version 3.0 chemistry carried seven multiplexed samples, with two replicates per sample. Regarding the original processing steps: The vendor's proprietary pipeline processed the raw data and merged both replicates into a single result for each sample. To define clonotypes, the study grouped productive rearrangements that shared the V-gene family, CDR3 amino acid sequence and J-gene segment. Clonality was computed as 1 minus the normalized Shannon entropy (Pielou evenness) of TCRB abundances. To estimate T cell density, the total number of templates was divided by the number of input cells, which was inferred from the amount of DNA input. Recon, run with its default parameters, was used to estimate overall repertoire diversity and clonality. Clonotypes with over 0.1% abundance in tumor and at least 32-fold higher abundance in tumor than in normal breast were defined as tumor-enriched. TCRdb obtained this table from immuneACCESS and retained in-frame rearrangements with V and J assigned. These tables miss some clones; where compared with another copy, unresolved V genes account for less than half of the shortfall, and the remainder is unexplained. The D gene and trimming were derived from the DNA, and the V and J assignments and clone size from that table. Within this sample are about 72,000 clones, with roughly 84% of them counted one time only. The ten most abundant clones make up 3.5% of the sample.

These data belong to a study of early stage breast cancer tumors (dated by TCRdb to between 2016 and 2019). Regarding the study in general: Of the roughly 17 invasive breast tumors, about a dozen were found to be estrogen receptor-positive, progesterone receptor-positive and HER2-negative. Of the approximately twelve ER+/PR+/HER2- tumors, eight were classified as invasive ductal carcinomas and four as invasive lobular carcinomas. A read coverage of roughly 10-fold per sample was achieved on average. Across all samples, 2.5 million to 3 million templates representing about 1 million unique clonotypes were detected. On the study overall, not on this receptor specifically: Enriched TCRB sequences shared across patients were found to be mostly commonly generated sequences that were unlikely to play an important role in the tumor microenvironment. Repertoires from blood resembled normal breast more closely than tumor, and using blood as a reference for each tissue separated tumor from normal in about 85% of the 16 patients. Because the cohort was small, a breakdown by tumor subtype could not be done. Sequencing bulk genomic DNA from unsorted cells could not capture chain pairing or functional markers like CD4, CD8 and FOXP3. Compared with adjacent normal breast tissue, tumors had higher clonality and 2 to 3-fold greater T cell density.

The study profiled bulk TCR beta-chain repertoires in matched peripheral blood, tumor and adjacent normal breast tissue taken from some 15 patients with early-stage breast cancer. Before surgery, roughly 4.5-11 mL of whole blood was collected in EDTA tubes and processed within 2 hours. Ficoll-Paque centrifugation in SepMate-50 tubes was used to isolate peripheral blood mononuclear cells. For storage in liquid nitrogen, PBMCs were cryopreserved as aliquots of about 1.9 to 4.5 million cells in about 90% FBS with roughly 10% DMSO. The Qiagen AllPrep DNA/RNA Mini kit was used for genomic DNA extraction. The germline V gene (reference sequence) yields WNHNN for CDR1 and SYGVQD for CDR2. The CDR3 runs 16 residues from the cysteine to the phenylalanine. Only the CDR3 DNA is retained, 48 bases long and in frame from the first base. For this chain, trimming is 4 bases at the V end and 0 bases at the J end, and the number of junction bases without a gene match is 0.

The clonotype originates from a person in their 60s with breast cancer. Sequencing was carried out using blood. The sequence links TRBV10-1 to TRBJ2-6; TRBD2 lines up with 10 middle nucleotides. This receptor has the CDR3 CASSGTSGSGANVLTF. Read as DNA, the sequence is TGCGCCAGCAGTGGGACTAGCGGCTCTGGGGCCAACGTCCTGACTTTC.